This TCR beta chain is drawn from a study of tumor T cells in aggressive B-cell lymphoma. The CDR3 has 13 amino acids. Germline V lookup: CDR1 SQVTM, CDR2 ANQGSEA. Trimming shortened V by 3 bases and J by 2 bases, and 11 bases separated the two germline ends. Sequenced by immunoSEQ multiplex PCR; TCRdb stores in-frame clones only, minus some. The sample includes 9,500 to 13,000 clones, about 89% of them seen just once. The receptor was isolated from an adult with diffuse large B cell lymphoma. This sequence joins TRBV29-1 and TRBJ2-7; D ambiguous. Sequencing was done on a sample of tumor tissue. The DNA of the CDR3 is TGCAGCGTTGATGGTGACAAGACCTACGAGCAGTACTTC. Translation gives CSVDGDKTYEQYF.